This T cell receptor beta chain was identified in a study of cytomegalovirus exposure and HLA in healthy donors. While unrecorded immune exposures were likely, the donors were nominally healthy when sampled. General observations from the study: Productive status was seen about 87% or about 30% of the time for most TCR beta V segments in an earlier analysis.

Details on this clone: The target antigen is unknown.

The PCR made use of 60 Vbeta and 13 Jbeta primers. Clones were sequenced by immunoSEQ multiplex PCR, and TCRdb holds only the in-frame ones, with some missing. The table has about 160,000 clones, about three quarters seen once. This clonotype originated in a female donor in good health and CMV-seronegative. Sequencing was carried out using PBMCs.

The CDR3: CAWSVNRLIGYTF. The CDR3 coding sequence is TGTGCCTGGAGTGTAAACAGGTTGATCGGCTACACCTTC. The chain has TRBV30 and TRBJ1-2, with D tentatively TRBD1 (5 bases). V lost 0 bases, J lost 8 bases, and 13 bases lay in between. The CDR3 extends over 13 amino acids. Germline V lookup: CDR1 GTSNPN, CDR2 SVGIG (reference sequence).